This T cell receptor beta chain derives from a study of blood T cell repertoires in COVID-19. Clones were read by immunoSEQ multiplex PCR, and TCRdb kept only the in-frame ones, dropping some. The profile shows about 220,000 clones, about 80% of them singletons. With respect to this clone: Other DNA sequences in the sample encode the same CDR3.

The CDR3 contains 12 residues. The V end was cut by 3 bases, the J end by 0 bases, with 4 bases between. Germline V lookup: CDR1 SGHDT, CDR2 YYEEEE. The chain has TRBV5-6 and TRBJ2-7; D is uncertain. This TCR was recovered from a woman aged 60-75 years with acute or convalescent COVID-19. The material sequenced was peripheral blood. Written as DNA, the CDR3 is TGTGCCAGCAGCTCCAGCTCCTACGAGCAGTACTTC. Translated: CASSSSSYEQYF.